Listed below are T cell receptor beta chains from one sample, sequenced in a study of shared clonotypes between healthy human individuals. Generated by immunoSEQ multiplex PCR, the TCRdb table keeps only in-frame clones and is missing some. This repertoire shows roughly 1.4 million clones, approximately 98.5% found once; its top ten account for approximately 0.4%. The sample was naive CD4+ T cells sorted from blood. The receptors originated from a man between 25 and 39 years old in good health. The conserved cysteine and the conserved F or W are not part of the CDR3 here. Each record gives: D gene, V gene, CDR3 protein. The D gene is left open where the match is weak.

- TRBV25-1 ASSDPGSTDTQY
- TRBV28 ASSLYNTGELF
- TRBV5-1 ASRTPAAAGDEQF
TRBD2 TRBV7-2 ASSSGLESYEQY
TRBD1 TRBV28 ASNQGDTEAF
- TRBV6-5 ASSYDGTSAGYT
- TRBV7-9 GGSEPPDTQY
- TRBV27 ASSLVGGPGQPQH
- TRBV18 ASSPGGGNEKLF
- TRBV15 ATSTGPSTDTQY
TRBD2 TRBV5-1 ASTSTSGSVYEQY
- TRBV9 ASSVQGSRNTEAF
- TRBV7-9 ASSSRVGWQETQY
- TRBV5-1 ASSSLARRNTEAF
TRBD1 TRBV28 ASSSDRGRTWDGYT
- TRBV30 AWSEDSFNQPQH
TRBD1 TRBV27 ASSLTRGQQYNEQF
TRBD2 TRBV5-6 ASSRLAFSSYEQY
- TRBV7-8 ASSHGPYEQY
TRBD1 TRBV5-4 ASSLGGTAYYEQY
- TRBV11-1 ASSLGWTVTNEKLF
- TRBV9 ASSVGAGLGYNEQF
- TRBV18 ASSPLDVLSYEQY
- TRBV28 ASRSPAGLHYNEQF
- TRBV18 ASSPTGGDNEQF
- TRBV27 ASSSHHEQY
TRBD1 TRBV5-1 ASSFGGQGSYNEQF